This T cell receptor (beta chain) was identified in a study of cytomegalovirus exposure and HLA in healthy donors. Turning to the study itself: The Caucasian-associated ancestry cluster held 80% to 90% of approximately 400 genotyped donors.

Whole-study findings and limits: Using the classifier, cytomegalovirus status was reportedly diagnosed with high specificity and sensitivity.

The PCR used 60 Vbeta and 13 Jbeta primers. In the original analysis: In a later analysis, of 84 million or so unique beta chains, roughly 9.9 million appeared in at least two donors. Produced via immunoSEQ multiplex PCR; TCRdb's table is partial and in-frame only. Clone size and V and J calls were adopted from that table, with D and trimming inferred from the DNA. The sample lists roughly 130,000 clones; around 83% were seen once. Comments on this clone: Its antigen is as yet unknown.

The CDR3 loop spans 11 amino acids. CDR1 and CDR2 (germline): SNHLY, FYNNEI. V shed 6 bases and J shed 13 bases, with 16 bases lying between them. The chain is built from TRBV2 and TRBJ2-7; D is perhaps TRBD2 (6 bases). Source material: PBMCs. This TCR derives from a human donor in good health. Written as DNA, the CDR3 is TGTGCCAGCAGCGATACCGGGACTTGCTACTTC. It yields the protein CASSDTGTCYF.